This T cell receptor (beta chain) stems from a study of T cell repertoires in ileal Crohn's disease. Losses at the gene ends were 4 bases for V and 2 bases for J; bases not matched to a gene: 7. Germline V lookup: CDR1 SGHDT, CDR2 YYEEEE. This CDR3 comprises 16 residues. Data came from immunoSEQ multiplex PCR; TCRdb stores just in-frame clones and leaves some out. The sample gives about 14,000 clones, around 80% of which show up once; approximately 6.5% is in the top ten. For this clone: Its antigen is as yet unknown.

Overall study results and limits: All patients with clonality above 26.8% had endoscopic recurrence. Active smokers at surgery had more clonal expansions than non-smokers. Sorted CD8 T cells held more high-frequency clones than CD4.

The chain recombines TRBV5-6 with TRBJ2-3, with TRBD2 identical over 10 bases. The sequenced sample consisted of ileal tissue. The sequence derives from an adult with Crohn's disease. The CDR3 reads CASSPLAGGFTDTQYF. CDR3 bases: TGTGCCAGCAGCCCTTTAGCGGGGGGATTCACAGATACGCAGTATTTT.